A single sample gave rise to the 7 T cell receptor beta chains below, sequenced in a study of breast tumors, draining lymph nodes, adjacent tissues. The lymph nodes were axillary draining lymph nodes from breast cancer patients. TCRdb recomputed calls from the multiplex PCR reads with MiXCR, one row per CDR3 protein. The sample lists around 110,000 distinct CDR3 sequences; about 30% were seen once. Material for sequencing was axillary lymph node tissue. These receptors originate from a female donor with breast cancer. Some clones in this sample may be carry-over from other donors' samples.

This clonotype was counted at least ten times. This chain links TRBV20-1 with TRBJ2-1, with a weak D call TRBD2 (5 bases). CDR3 length: 16 residues. Germline V gene lookup returns CDR1 DFQATT and CDR2 SNEGSKA (reference sequence). The V and J ends lost 6 bases and 0 bases respectively, with 18 bases between them. This CDR3 reads CSASYPGGSSYNEQFF. DNA for the CDR3: TGCAGTGCATCGTACCCGGGTGGGAGCTCCTACAATGAGCAGTTCTTC.

The rearrangement joins TRBV2 to TRBJ1-4, with D possibly matching TRBD1 (5 bases). V was trimmed by 3 bases and J by 10 bases, leaving 15 bases between them. The CDR3 is made up of 14 amino acids. Germline-derived CDR1 and CDR2 are SNHLY and FYNNEI. CDR3 nucleotide sequence: TGTGCCAGCAGTGAGGGGACGGCCGGAGGAAAACTGTTTTTT. This gives the protein CASSEGTAGGKLFF.

V gene TRBV9 combines with J gene TRBJ2-5; D is possibly TRBD2 (7 bases). V was pared by 0 bases and J by 0 bases, with 9 bases between. The CDR3 spans 15 residues. Germline V lookup: CDR1 SGDLS, CDR2 YYNGEE. The CDR3: CASSVEGGNQETQYF. The DNA of the CDR3 is TGTGCCAGCAGCGTAGAGGGGGGGAACCAAGAGACCCAGTACTTC.

This chain joins TRBV25-1 and TRBJ2-5; D perhaps matches TRBD1 (7 bases). Trimming took 2 bases from V and 5 from J, leaving 15 bases between them. This CDR3 is 15 amino acids long. Germline V gene lookup returns CDR1 MGHDK and CDR2 SYGVNS. Here the CDR3 DNA reads TGTGCCAGCAGTGAACGGGACTCAGGGGGGGAGACCCAGTACTTC. This translates into CASSERDSGGETQYF.

This clonotype was recorded at least ten times. The CDR3 reads CASRLSGGAVYNEQFF. The CDR3 DNA sequence: TGTGCCAGCAGGCTTTCAGGGGGCGCGGTTTACAATGAGCAGTTCTTC. The V and J genes are TRBV6-5 and TRBJ2-1; 8 bases agree with TRBD1. CDR1 is MNHEY and CDR2 is SVGAGI in the germline V gene. J was trimmed by 4 bases and V by 6 bases; bases with no gene match: 11. The CDR3 has 16 amino acids.

This clonotype was found many times. The rearrangement joins TRBV3-1 to TRBJ2-7; unclear D gene. The CDR3 extends over 14 amino acids. V was trimmed by 2 bases and J by 4 bases, leaving 12 bases between them. Germline V gene sequence: CDR1 LGHDT, CDR2 YNNKEL (reference sequence). CDR3 DNA: TGTGCCAGCAGCCAAAGTCCATACCCGTACGAGCAGTACTTC. Its translation: CASSQSPYPYEQYF.

The sample holds many counts of this clonotype. This chain joins TRBV20-1 and TRBJ2-5; 8 positions match TRBD2. The CDR3 contains 15 residues. From germline, CDR1 is DFQATT and CDR2 SNEGSKA (reference sequence). V gave up 0 bases and J gave up 4 bases; unmatched junction bases: 7. CDR3 residues: CSARDSGLAGETQYF. CDR3 DNA: TGCAGTGCTAGAGATTCAGGGCTAGCGGGAGAGACCCAGTACTTC.